This TCR beta chain was retrieved from a study of graft-versus-host responses after intestinal transplantation. Study-wide context: Recipients had multivisceral, liver-intestinal, or isolated intestinal transplants.

The authors combined 200,000 CFSE-labeled responder cells with 200,000 irradiated, violet-dye-labeled stimulator cells in plates. The repertoire was sequenced with immunoSEQ multiplex PCR; TCRdb's copy has only in-frame clones and lacks some. The data hold approximately 7,000 clones, with roughly a quarter observed a single time. This clone was recorded a few times. Findings of the study overall: Patients with graft-donor T cell macrochimerism had high graft-versus-host to host-versus-graft clonal ratios in allografts.

Germline V CDR1 and CDR2: SEHNR, FQNEAQ (reference sequence). This CDR3 has 14 amino acids. V lost 5 bases and J lost 6; bases outside the gene matches: 3. The specimen was alloreactive CD8+ T cells from a mixed lymphocyte reaction culture, collected before transplantation. Subset denoted: CFSE-low proliferating T cells sorted from approximately six-day pre-transplant mixed lymphocyte reaction (GvH or HvG direction). The receptor was derived from a human patient who was an organ donor for intestinal transplantation. J is TRBJ2-1 and V is TRBV7-9; TRBD2 aligns across 11 bases. DNA of the CDR3: TGTGCCAGCAGCGCCGGGACTAGCGGCAATGAGCAGTTCTTC. Its translation: CASSAGTSGNEQFF.